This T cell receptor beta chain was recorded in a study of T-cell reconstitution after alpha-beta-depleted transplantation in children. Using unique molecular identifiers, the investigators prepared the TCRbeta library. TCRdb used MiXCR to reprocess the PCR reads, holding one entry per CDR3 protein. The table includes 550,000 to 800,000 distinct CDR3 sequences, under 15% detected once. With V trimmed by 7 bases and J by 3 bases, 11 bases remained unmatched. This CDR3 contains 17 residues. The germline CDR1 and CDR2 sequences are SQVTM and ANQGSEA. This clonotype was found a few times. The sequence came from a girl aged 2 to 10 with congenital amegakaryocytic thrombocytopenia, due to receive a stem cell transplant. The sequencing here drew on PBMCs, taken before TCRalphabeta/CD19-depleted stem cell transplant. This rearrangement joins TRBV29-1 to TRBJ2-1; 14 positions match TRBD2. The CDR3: CSALSGLAGAGYNEQFF. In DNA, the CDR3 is TGCAGCGCTTTATCGGGACTAGCGGGAGCAGGCTACAATGAGCAGTTCTTC.